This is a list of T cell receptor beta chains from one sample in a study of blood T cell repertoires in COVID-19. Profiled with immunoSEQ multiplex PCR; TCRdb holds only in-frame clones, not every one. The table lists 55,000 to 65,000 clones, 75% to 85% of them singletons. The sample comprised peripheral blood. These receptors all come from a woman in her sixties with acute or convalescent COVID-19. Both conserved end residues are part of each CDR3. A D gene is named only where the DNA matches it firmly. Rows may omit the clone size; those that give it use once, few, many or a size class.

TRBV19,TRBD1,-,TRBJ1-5,TGTGCCAGTAGGGACAGGCGCAATCAGCCCCAGCATTTT,CASRDRRNQPQHF
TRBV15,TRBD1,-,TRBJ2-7,TGTGCCACCAGCAGAGGATATACAGGGGGTGGGGAGCAGTACTTC,CATSRGYTGGGEQYF
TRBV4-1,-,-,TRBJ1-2,TGCGCCAGCAGCCAAGCAGGGGACGAGGGCTATGGCTACACCTTC,CASSQAGDEGYGYTF
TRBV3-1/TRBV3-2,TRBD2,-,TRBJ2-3,TGTGCCAGCAGCCAAGGCGGGGGACTAGTTGATACGCAGTATTTT,CASSQGGGLVDTQYF
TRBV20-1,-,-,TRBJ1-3,TGCAGTGCTAGTACAGGGAGCTCTGGAAACACCATATATTTT,CSASTGSSGNTIYF
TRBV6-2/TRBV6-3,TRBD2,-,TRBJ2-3,TGTGCCAGCAGTTACTCGCTAGCGGGGGGGCGTACAGATACGCAGTATTTT,CASSYSLAGGRTDTQYF
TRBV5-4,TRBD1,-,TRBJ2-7,TGTGCCAGCAGCTTGGAGGACAGGGGCGACGAGCAGTACTTC,CASSLEDRGDEQYF
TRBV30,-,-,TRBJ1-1,TGTGCCTGGAACATGAACACTGAAGCTTTCTTT,CAWNMNTEAFF
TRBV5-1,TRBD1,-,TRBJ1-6,TGCGCCAGCAGCTTTGGACAGGGGGCAAATTCACCCCTCCACTTT,CASSFGQGANSPLHF
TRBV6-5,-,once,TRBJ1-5,TGTGCCAGCAGTCCACTCACGGGACCCCAGCATTTT,CASSPLTGPQHF
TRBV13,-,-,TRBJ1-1,TGTGCCAGCAGCTTAAGGGGGAACACTGAAGCTTTCTTT,CASSLRGNTEAFF